Sequencing of this T cell receptor (beta chain) was carried out in a study of blood T cell repertoires in COVID-19. Study summary: Italy, Spain and the United States were the sources of the convalescent and acute COVID-19 samples.

J was trimmed by 5 bases and V by 3 bases; bases with no gene match: 9. This CDR3 has 15 amino acids. Germline CDR1 and CDR2: KGHSH and LQKENI. How the authors handled the data: Amplification from reference gene primers served as the basis for estimated nucleated cell counts. Assay: immunoSEQ multiplex PCR; the TCRdb copy retains only in-frame clones and omits some. The V and J calls and clone size come from that table; D and trimming were worked out from the DNA. Seen here are over 150,000 clones, about four fifths observed once, and the top ten hold around 28%. Sequenced material: peripheral blood. The chain couples TRBV18 to TRBJ2-5, with 7 bases lining up with TRBD2. The sequence was collected from an older woman with acute or convalescent COVID-19. The CDR3 protein is CASSPGATSLETQYF. Here the CDR3 DNA reads TGTGCCAGCTCACCCGGGGCGACTAGCCTGGAGACCCAGTACTTC.